Each of the 20 T cell receptor beta chains below was sequenced from the same sample in a study of response to subunit inactivated influenza vaccine. TCRdb redid the calling of the RT-PCR reads with MiXCR, one entry per CDR3 protein. The sample lists roughly 700,000 distinct CDR3 sequences; 15% to 18% were seen once. This material consisted of PBMCs from blood, taken approximately 12 days after vaccination. These receptors were collected from a man aged 50 to 60 who received an inactivated influenza vaccine.

The gene calls are TRBV27 and TRBJ2-7, with 7 bases lining up with TRBD2. This CDR3 contains 15 residues. Germline V gives CDR1 MNHEY, CDR2 SMNVEV (reference sequence). Trimming took 3 bases from V and 2 from J; bases not matched to a gene: 7. As DNA, the CDR3 is TGTGCCAGCAGTTTGTCCAGCGGGGTAGCCTACGAGCAGTACTTC. It is translated as CASSLSSGVAYEQYF.

The CDR3 is CASSYRTGAADTQYF. Written as DNA, the CDR3 is TGCGCCAGCAGCTACCGGACAGGGGCGGCAGATACGCAGTATTTT. V gene TRBV4-1 combines with J gene TRBJ2-3, with TRBD1 identical over 9 bases. Losses at the gene ends were 5 bases for V and 4 bases for J; bases not matched to a gene: 7. Germline loops: CDR1 MGHRA, CDR2 YSYEKL. The CDR3 length is 15 residues.

The CDR3 DNA follows: TGTGCCAGCAGTTTGGGGGGACAGGGTAGCTATGGCTACACCTTC. Its translation is CASSLGGQGSYGYTF. The gene calls are TRBV12-3 or TRBV12-4 and TRBJ1-2; 9 bases fit TRBD1. The CDR3 length is 15 residues. J was trimmed by 4 bases and V by 3 bases; bases with no gene match: 6.

The rearrangement uses TRBV28 and TRBJ1-1, with D unresolved. Trimming pared 6 bases from V and 1 base from J, leaving 21 bases between. The CDR3 is 17 amino acids. Germline-derived CDR1 and CDR2 are MDHEN and SYDVKM. CDR3 amino acids: CASRPLLLGRQNTEAFF. The CDR3 DNA reads TGTGCCAGCAGACCCCTACTCTTAGGACGGCAGAACACTGAAGCTTTCTTT.

The chain recombines TRBV28 with TRBJ1-2, with 7 bases that match TRBD1. This CDR3 contains 14 residues. V was clipped by 5 bases and J by 4 bases; unmatched bases: 7. Per germline, CDR1 MDHEN and CDR2 SYDVKM. CDR3 nucleotides: TGTGCCAGCAGTCTACAGGGGATCTCCTATGGCTACACCTTC. It encodes CASSLQGISYGYTF.

This clonotype was detected a few times. The chain carries TRBV6-1 and TRBJ1-1; no reliable D call. The CDR3 is made up of 15 amino acids. CDR1 and CDR2 (germline): MNHNS, SASEGT. With 2 bases removed from V and 3 bases from J, the gap between germline ends came to 13 bases. CDR3 amino acids: CASSETSADDTEAFF. The CDR3 DNA sequence: TGTGCCAGCAGTGAAACCTCGGCAGACGACACTGAAGCTTTCTTT.

This clonotype has only a few counts. The rearrangement links TRBV10-3 to TRBJ1-5; possible D gene TRBD1, 6 bases. The germline gives CDR1 ENHRY, CDR2 SYGVKD. The ends were cut back, 0 bases at V and 6 bases at J, with 15 bases in the middle. This CDR3 is 16 amino acids long. The CDR3 here is CAISESVSEGGQPQHF. The CDR3, as DNA: TGTGCCATCAGTGAGTCGGTCTCTGAGGGGGGTCAGCCCCAGCATTTT.

The chain recombines TRBV19 with TRBJ2-5; 7 bases are shared with TRBD1. CDR3 length: 13 residues. Trimming removed 6 bases from V and 7 bases from J; junction bases left unmatched: 8. The germline V gene encodes CDR1 LNHDA and CDR2 SQIVND (reference sequence). CDR3 bases: TGTGCCAGTAGGCAACAGGGGAGAGGGACCCAGTACTTC. This encodes CASRQQGRGTQYF.

This clonotype was detected a few times. V gene TRBV7-2 combines with J gene TRBJ2-2; D gene uncertain. Germline lookup yields CDR1 SGHTA and CDR2 FQGNSA. Trimming stripped 8 bases from V and 0 bases from J, with 7 bases between. CDR3 size: 13 residues. The CDR3: CASLITNTGELFF. The CDR3 nucleotides are TGTGCCAGCCTCATCACGAACACCGGGGAGCTGTTTTTT.

This clonotype was counted a few times. The chain combines TRBV6-5 with TRBJ2-3, with TRBD2 identical over 13 bases. With 2 bases clipped from V and 6 bases from J, the junction kept 11 bases outside the gene matches. The CDR3 is 18 residues long. Germline CDR1 MNHEY, CDR2 SVGAGI. The CDR3 DNA is TGTGCCAGCAGTTACATAAGAACTAGCGGGGGGGCATTGGATACGCAGTATTTT. As protein: CASSYIRTSGGALDTQYF.

The chain uses TRBV2 and TRBJ2-5; 9 nucleotides align to TRBD1. Per the germline V gene, CDR1 is SNHLY and CDR2 is FYNNEI. The CDR3 is 16 amino acids. J lost 2 bases, V lost 6 bases, and 10 bases had no gene match. This CDR3 is CASSGSGTGYQETQYF. The DNA for the CDR3 is TGTGCCAGCAGCGGTTCCGGGACAGGGTATCAAGAGACCCAGTACTTC. The variable domain in full, with the rest retrieved from reference TRBV2 and TRBJ2-5, is EPEVTQTPSHQVTQMGQEVILRCVPISNHLYFYWYRQILGQKVEFLVSFYNNEISEKSEIFDDQFSVERPDGSNFTLKIRSTKLEDSAMYFCASSGSGTGYQETQYFGPGTRLLVL.

A note on this clonotype: One end of the junction varies from germline; a read error may be responsible. The chain links TRBV5-1 to TRBJ2-7; 8 bases are a match to TRBD1. CDR1 and CDR2 (germline): SGHRS, YFSETQ. CDR3 length: 13 residues. Here the CDR3 DNA reads TGCGCCAGCAGCTTGGGCTACAGGGGGGAGCGGTACTTC. It yields the protein CASSLGYRGERYF. The full variable domain, in which reference TRBV5-1 and TRBJ2-7 provide the parts outside the CDR3, is KAGVTQTPRYLIKTRGQQVTLSCSPISGHRSVSWYQQTPGQGLQFLFEYFSETQRNKGNFPGRFSGRQFSNSRSEMNVSTLELGDSALYLCASSLGYRGERYFGPGTRLTVT.

This clonotype was picked up a small number of times. The J gene is TRBJ2-1, the V gene TRBV7-2; 9 bases match TRBD2. V dropped 5 bases and J dropped 10; count of bases not matched to a gene: 12. The CDR3 consists of 15 residues. Germline CDR1 SGHTA, CDR2 FQGNSA. CDR3 nucleotides: TGTGCCAGCAGCCTCCGGGGGGGACTAGCCGGCGAGCAGTTCTTC. This encodes CASSLRGGLAGEQFF.

In its sample, this clonotype was seen a few times. The chain carries TRBV6-2 or TRBV6-3 and TRBJ2-3, with D possibly being TRBD2 (6 bases). Deletions cut 2 bases from V and 7 bases from J, with 16 bases between. The CDR3 has 15 residues. The germline V gene has CDR1 MNHEY and CDR2 SVGEGT. CDR3 nucleotide sequence: TGTGCCAGCAGTTACACGGGATTGACTAGATATACGCAGTATTTT. Translation gives CASSYTGLTRYTQYF.

The chain recombines TRBV14 with TRBJ2-7; 7 bases agree with TRBD1. Germline V lookup: CDR1 SGHDN, CDR2 FVKESK. CDR3 size: 14 residues. V was clipped by 3 bases and J by 1 base; unmatched bases: 3. CDR3 in DNA: TGTGCCAGCAGCCAGCCGGGACAGTCCTACGAGCAGTACTTC. This gives the protein CASSQPGQSYEQYF. Full variable domain (rest looked up from reference TRBV14 and TRBJ2-7): EAGVTQFPSHSVIEKGQTVTLRCDPISGHDNLYWYRRVMGKEIKFLLHFVKESKQDESGMPNNRFLAERTGGTYSTLKVQPAELEDSGVYFCASSQPGQSYEQYFGPGTRLTVT.

The chain uses TRBV7-9 and TRBJ2-7; D is possibly TRBD2 (6 bases). The CDR3 contains 15 residues. Trimming removed 5 bases from V and 1 base from J, with 15 bases in between. Germline V gene sequence: CDR1 SEHNR, CDR2 FQNEAQ (reference sequence). In DNA form, the CDR3 reads TGTGCCAGCAGCGCCCCCGGGACTTCGTCCTACGAGCAGTACTTC. It encodes CASSAPGTSSYEQYF.

J is TRBJ1-6 and V is TRBV2, with a weak D call TRBD1 (5 bases). V was shortened by 3 bases and J by 9 bases, with 12 bases between the two germline ends. Per the germline V gene, CDR1 is SNHLY and CDR2 is FYNNEI. The CDR3 is made up of 14 amino acids. CDR3 nucleotide sequence: TGTGCCAGCAGTGAGGCAGGGATGGGTTCACCCCTCCACTTT. Residues: CASSEAGMGSPLHF.

This clonotype was observed a few times. The chain links TRBV11-1 to TRBJ2-1; 11 bases line up with TRBD2. The germline CDR1 and CDR2 sequences are SGHAT and FQDESV (reference sequence). V lost 5 bases to trimming and J lost 7 bases; unmatched junction nucleotides: 16. This CDR3 spans 18 amino acids. The CDR3 protein is CASSKFGNLAGGKNEQFF. DNA of the CDR3: TGTGCCAGCAGCAAATTCGGGAATCTAGCGGGGGGTAAAAATGAGCAGTTCTTC. Complete variable domain (other parts from reference TRBV11-1 and TRBJ2-1): EAEVAQSPRYKITEKSQAVAFWCDPISGHATLYWYRQILGQGPELLVQFQDESVVDDSQLPKDRFSAERLKGVDSTLKIQPAELGDSAMYLCASSKFGNLAGGKNEQFFGPGTRLTVL.

This clonotype has just a few counts. The rearrangement uses TRBV12-3 or TRBV12-4 and TRBJ2-1; D possibly corresponds to TRBD2 (6 bases). Trimming left V 7 bases short and J 5 bases short, with 15 bases between. The CDR3 runs to 14 residues. CDR3 sequence: CASTPSSGDNEQFF. CDR3 DNA sequence: TGTGCCAGCACTCCCTCTTCGGGAGACAATGAGCAGTTCTTC.

The rearrangement uses TRBV12-3 or TRBV12-4 and TRBJ2-7; 14 bases are shared with TRBD2. CDR3 length: 18 amino acids. V gave up 4 bases and J gave up 5 bases; unmatched junction bases: 13. The CDR3, as DNA: TGTGCCAGCAGTTCCTTATCCGGACTAGCGGGAGGATCCCACGAGCAGTACTTC. Its protein product is CASSSLSGLAGGSHEQYF.